The 6 T cell receptor beta chains given below trace back to one sample, sequenced in a study of cytomegalovirus exposure and HLA in healthy donors. PCR employed 60 Vbeta and 13 Jbeta primers. The assay was immunoSEQ multiplex PCR, and TCRdb's table has in-frame clones only and misses some. The sample includes a few hundred thousand clones, approximately 80% of them seen just once. The source material was PBMCs. The source is a girl between 10 and 17 years old in good health and CMV-seronegative.

This rearrangement joins TRBV27 to TRBJ2-1, with D perhaps TRBD2 (6 bases). V was shortened by 0 bases and J by 7 bases, with 19 bases between the two germline ends. Germline-derived CDR1 and CDR2 are MNHEY and SMNVEV (reference sequence). The length of the CDR3 is 17 residues. CDR3 nucleotide sequence: TGTGCCAGCAGTTTATCTCAGGGACTCGTACCGGGGAATGAGCAGTTCTTC. Protein product: CASSLSQGLVPGNEQFF.

This sequence joins TRBV2 and TRBJ2-5, with D tentatively TRBD1 (5 bases). V dropped 8 bases and J dropped 9 bases, with 10 bases sitting between them. This CDR3 contains 10 residues. Germline loops: CDR1 SNHLY, CDR2 FYNNEI. The chain's CDR3 is CASSKGAQYF. The CDR3 DNA reads as TGTGCCAGCTCCAAAGGGGCCCAGTACTTC.

The rearrangement joins TRBV5-6 to TRBJ1-4; TRBD1 is a possible D gene (6 bases). V lost 0 bases, J lost 5 bases, and 20 bases lay in between. The CDR3 runs 18 residues. The germline CDR1 and CDR2 sequences are SGHDT and YYEEEE. The CDR3 nucleotides are TGTGCCAGCAGCTTGGCCGGGTCAGGGGCTGGAGGAAATGAAAAACTGTTTTTT. Translating it yields CASSLAGSGAGGNEKLFF.

This chain links TRBV5-8 with TRBJ1-2, with D tentatively TRBD1 (6 bases). The CDR3 consists of 15 residues. Germline V gene data show CDR1 as SGHTS and CDR2 as YDEGEE. V was trimmed by 7 bases and J by 6 bases, leaving 22 bases between them. The CDR3 nucleotides are TGTGCCAGCCCCCCACAGGGCCCTGATCGGGATGGCTACACCTTC. It is translated as CASPPQGPDRDGYTF.

The chain employs TRBV2 and TRBJ2-1; the D gene is possibly TRBD2 (7 bases). Trimming stripped 3 bases from V and 2 bases from J, with 14 bases between. Germline V lookup: CDR1 SNHLY, CDR2 FYNNEI. CDR3 length equals 16 residues. CDR3 sequence (DNA): TGTGCCAGCAGTGACCGGGGGGCGCGGACCTACAATGAGCAGTTCTTC. Encoded protein: CASSDRGARTYNEQFF.

The J gene is TRBJ1-2, the V gene TRBV9, with 8 bases aligning to TRBD1. From germline, CDR1 is SGDLS and CDR2 YYNGEE. This CDR3 is 15 amino acids long. V gave up 3 bases and J gave up 5 bases; unmatched junction bases: 9. The CDR3 DNA reads as TGTGCCAGCAGCGGGCGTGGGGACAGGTCTTATGGCTACACCTTC. This codes for CASSGRGDRSYGYTF.